The text below deals with one T cell receptor (beta chain). The table lists this clone with a few counts. Its antigen remains unidentified. Base-call qualities are not available, and no considerably larger clone is one nucleotide away. From each donor, a single peripheral blood sample of about 110 mL on average was drawn into heparinised tubes. A BD FACSAria II was used to sort naive, central memory, regulatory and stem cell-like memory CD4+ T cells with a panel that included CD45RO, CCR7, CD25, CD127, CD95 and CD27. All sorted populations exceeded 95% purity. PBMCs were separated immediately by Lymphoprep density gradient centrifugation and were stained directly, without being cultured. To minimize batch effects, samples were stained and sorted in pairs, one healthy donor with one patient per experiment. At the junction V is shortened by 5 bases and J by 5 bases; bases outside the gene matches: 12. The CDR3 covers 16 residues, taking in both the cysteine and the phenylalanine. Only the CDR3 part of the read is kept: 48 bases, read in frame from the first base. Sequences SNHLY (CDR1) and FYNNEI (CDR2) are obtained from the germline V gene.

This record belongs to a study of beta chain features in type 1 diabetes (dated by TCRdb to between 2017 and 2018). Study-wide context: Patients and healthy donors did not differ in mean age, gender distribution, total cell number or subset yield. Whereas all 30 or so donors provided naive and central memory subsets, regulatory and stem cell-like memory subsets were isolated from just 8 patients and about eight healthy donors. A total of over 90,000,000 sorted cells were examined across all samples, and a strong correlation was observed between cell number per subset and RNA yield. In the study, recently diagnosed type 1 diabetes patients and matched healthy donors were compared on the TCRB repertoires of their sorted circulating CD4+ T cell subsets.

The entire amount of isolated RNA was reverse transcribed using the High Capacity cDNA Reverse Transcription Kit, so the sequenced TCRB transcripts were expressed ones. Naive, central memory and regulatory T cell samples underwent deep immunoSEQ sequencing, averaging around 4 million total reads per sample. After sorted cells were lysed in RLT buffer, RNA was extracted with DNase-treated RNeasy Micro or Mini kits, with the choice depending on cell number. Each cell subset was processed separately to prevent cross-contamination, with patient and healthy donor samples processed together. TCRB sequences were amplified from cDNA with the immunoSEQ multiplex PCR, producing 87-bp fragments spanning the CDR3 region. Amplicons were sequenced on the Illumina HiSeq platform. For the original study's pipeline: Synthetic template baselines were used to correct PCR bias computationally, reads within Hamming distance 2 were collapsed, and singletons that could not be merged were discarded. Reads were aligned against IMGT so that V, D and J genes, CDR3 length and insertions or deletions at six rearrangement sites could be assigned. Within each subset, clonotype counts were normalized to sorted cell number, and only after that were true diversity and Gini coefficients computed with the tcR R package. Repertoire sharing was quantified using the overlap coefficient calculated on TCRB nucleotide sequences. As a proxy for the pre-selection repertoire, out-of-frame TCRB sequences from naive cells were analyzed. TCRdb retrieved this table from immuneACCESS and kept in-frame rearrangements only. Not all clones are present; in checked studies, unresolved V genes account for under half, and no reason is known for the remainder. The V and J calls and clone size come from that table; D and trimming were worked out from the DNA. The sample table holds hundreds of thousands of clones, of which around 15% were seen once. In total, the top ten clones hold roughly 0.022% of the sample.

Study-wide findings and limitations: Naive, central memory and regulatory TCRB repertoires appeared more similar among patients than among healthy donors. Type 1 diabetes patients showed a moderate but significant shortening of TCRB CDR3 length in all four CD4+ subsets. At VDJ recombination sites, type 1 diabetes patients had fewer insertions and more deleted nucleotides, which implies abnormalities in thymic rearrangement. PCR might favor shorter templates, but patient and control samples were amplified and corrected together, so any skew would affect both groups equally. Sequencing cDNA rather than genomic DNA could over-represent highly expressing activated cells, although activation and CD3 levels did not differ between groups. Because the HLA sub-analyses included only small numbers of individuals, any influence of HLA type on TCRB rearrangement was left unresolved.

Sample: naive CD4+ T cells from blood. The cell subset or site label for this specimen denotes: true naive CD4+ T cells. This sequence originates from a man aged 18 to 35 with type 1 diabetes. The chain joins TRBV2 to TRBJ2-5, with 9 junctional bases fitting TRBD2. The nucleotide sequence reads as follows: TGTGCCAGCAGTCGCGATAGCGGGGGCCTAGGGGAGACCCAGTACTTC. This is translated as CASSRDSGGLGETQYF.